The sequence of this T cell receptor beta chain was determined in a study of T cell clonality in common variable immunodeficiency. Study conclusions and caveats: Common variable immunodeficiency TCR beta sequences reportedly had fewer deletions and N-nucleotide insertions.

This clone was seen ten or more times. What it binds is not known. The read terminates 3 residues before the CDR3 end, so the remaining end is supplied by the germline J gene. Clones were read by immunoSEQ multiplex PCR, and TCRdb kept only the in-frame ones, dropping some. The sample yields roughly 48,000 clones, without any singletons. This CDR3 comprises 13 residues. Germline V gives CDR1 LNHDA, CDR2 SQIVND (reference sequence). Trimming removed 3 bases at V and 1 base at J, with 6 bases between. Specimen: peripheral blood mononuclear cells. This chain connects TRBV19 to TRBJ2-5; tentative D call: TRBD2 (6 bases). The TCR sequence derives from a person aged 18 to 70 in good health. This CDR3 reads CASSMGGQETQYF. The CDR3 bases that were read are TGTGCCAGTAGTATGGGGGGCCAAGAGACC.